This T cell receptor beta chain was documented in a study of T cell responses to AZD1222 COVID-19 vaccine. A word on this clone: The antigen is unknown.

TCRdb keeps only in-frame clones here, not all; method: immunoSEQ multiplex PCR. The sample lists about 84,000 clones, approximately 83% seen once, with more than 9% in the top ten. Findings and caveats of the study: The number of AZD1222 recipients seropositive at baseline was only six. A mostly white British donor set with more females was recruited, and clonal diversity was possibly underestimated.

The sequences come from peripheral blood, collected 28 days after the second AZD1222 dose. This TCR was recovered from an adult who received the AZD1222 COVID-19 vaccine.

CDR3 sequence: CASSERPPTAQYF. The CDR3 bases are TGTGCCAGCAGTGAAAGACCGCCCACGGCCCAGTACTTC. The V and J genes are TRBV6-1 and TRBJ2-5; D remains unclear. V lost 2 bases and J lost 9, with 13 bases in between. Looked up from germline, CDR1 is MNHNS and CDR2 is SASEGT. This CDR3 has 13 amino acids.